This record covers a single TCR beta chain. Its specificity is unknown. Using its own MiXCR run on the reads, TCRdb lists one record per CDR3 protein. The table shows about 900,000 distinct CDR3 sequences, with approximately 31% occurring only once. This sample is drawn from a study of T cell repertoires in cytomegalovirus infection. Germline V lookup: CDR1 SGHRS, CDR2 YFSETQ. Losses at the gene ends were 4 bases for V and 5 bases for J; bases not matched to a gene: 18. The CDR3 totals 18 residues. This clonotype was sampled from a human donor in good health (CMV status not recorded). Some clones in this sample may be carry-over from other donors' samples. J is TRBJ1-1 and V is TRBV5-1; 9 bases match TRBD1. Sequenced material: cultured CD8+ T cells from PBMCs, taken from culture after CMV antigen stimulation. For the CDR3, the DNA is TGCGCCAGCAGCCCTTATATTTTCCGGGACAGGGAAGGGACTGAAGCTTTCTTT. Its protein is CASSPYIFRDREGTEAFF.